These 30 T cell receptor beta chains came from one sample sequenced in a study of T cells in localized non-small cell lung cancer. Libraries were prepared by immunoSEQ multiplex PCR; TCRdb keeps only in-frame clonotypes and omits some of them. The sample has nearly 25,000 clones; approximately 84% are singletons. The starting material was peripheral blood, obtained before any cancer treatment. These receptors all stem from a male donor older than 55 with stage II squamous cell lung carcinoma.

In DNA, the CDR3 is TGTGCCAGCATCGTCTCTGGGGCCAACGTCCTGACTTTC. Residues: CASIVSGANVLTF. The chain recombines TRBV5-6 with TRBJ2-6; D not resolved. V lost 6 bases to trimming and J lost 0 bases, with 4 bases between them. Germline V lookup: CDR1 SGHDT, CDR2 YYEEEE. The CDR3 consists of 13 residues. Using reference TRBV5-6 and TRBJ2-6 for the parts outside the CDR3, the full variable domain is DAGVTQSPTHLIKTRGQQVTLRCSPKSGHDTVSWYQQALGQGPQFIFQYYEEEERQRGNFPDRFSGHQFPNYSSELNVNALLLGDSALYLCASIVSGANVLTFGAGSRLTVL.

The J gene is TRBJ2-3, the V gene TRBV6-6; maybe TRBD2 (6 bases). Trimming pared 10 bases from V and 2 bases from J, leaving 13 bases between. This CDR3 is built from 13 residues. CDR1 is MNHNY and CDR2 is SVGAGI in the germline V gene (reference sequence). The CDR3 protein is CATSGGTTDTQYF. As DNA, the CDR3 is TGTGCCACCTCTGGAGGGACCACAGATACGCAGTATTTT.

V usage is TRBV29-1 and J usage is TRBJ2-1; D gene ambiguous. Looked up from germline, CDR1 is SQVTM and CDR2 is ANQGSEA. CDR3 size: 14 residues. V lost 3 bases and J 4 bases, leaving 13 bases between the germline ends. CDR3 in DNA: TGCAGCGTTGAGAAGAGTCATACGTACAATGAGCAGTTCTTC. It yields the protein CSVEKSHTYNEQFF.

The V and J genes are TRBV11-2 and TRBJ2-1; either TRBD1 or TRBD2 may supply D (5 bases each). V gave up 5 bases and J gave up 7 bases, with 24 bases separating them. CDR1 SGHAT and CDR2 FQNNGV come from the germline V gene. This CDR3 region has 17 residues. The CDR3 loop reads CASSGLRGQMEVNEQFF. The CDR3 DNA reads TGTGCCAGCAGCGGTTTGAGGGGTCAAATGGAGGTAAATGAGCAGTTCTTC.

The chain links TRBV9 to TRBJ2-5; 7 bases agree with TRBD2. V dropped 7 bases and J dropped 5; count of bases not matched to a gene: 5. The germline CDR1 and CDR2 sequences are SGDLS and YYNGEE. The CDR3 is 12 amino acids. This chain's CDR3 is CASGAGEETQYF. The CDR3 DNA follows: TGTGCCAGCGGCGCGGGGGAGGAGACCCAGTACTTC.

This clone was recorded a few times. The V call is TRBV7-9, the J call TRBJ1-2; 9 bases fit TRBD1. The CDR3 spans 15 residues. Germline V gives CDR1 SEHNR, CDR2 FQNEAQ (reference sequence). The V segment lost 5 bases and the J segment 0 bases; nucleotides outside the gene matches: 4. The CDR3 nucleotides are TGTGCCAGCAGCGCCGGGACAGGGACTAACTATGGCTACACCTTC. It specifies CASSAGTGTNYGYTF.

The chain employs TRBV11-2 and TRBJ2-5, with D maybe TRBD1 (6 bases). The CDR3 is made up of 15 amino acids. The V end was cut by 1 base, the J end by 1 base, with 10 bases between. The germline gives CDR1 SGHAT, CDR2 FQNNGV. The CDR3 DNA is TGTGCCAGCAGCTTAGTAAGGGGGATCCAAGAGACCCAGTACTTC. Encoded protein: CASSLVRGIQETQYF. Supplemented by reference TRBV11-2 and TRBJ2-5, the full variable domain reads EAGVAQSPRYKIIEKRQSVAFWCNPISGHATLYWYQQILGQGPKLLIQFQNNGVVDDSQLPKDRFSAERLKGVDSTLKIQPAKLEDSAVYLCASSLVRGIQETQYFGPGTRLLVL.

CDR3 in DNA: TGTGCCAGTAGTATAACGGGACTAGGGAATGAGCAGTTCTTC. This encodes CASSITGLGNEQFF. V gene TRBV19 combines with J gene TRBJ2-1, with 8 bases aligning to TRBD2. V shed 2 bases and J 7 bases; nucleotides not matched to a gene: 4. CDR3 size: 14 residues. Per the germline V gene, CDR1 is LNHDA and CDR2 is SQIVND (reference sequence). Supplemented by reference TRBV19 and TRBJ2-1, the full variable domain reads DGGITQSPKYLFRKEGQNVTLSCEQNLNHDAMYWYRQDPGQGLRLIYYSQIVNDFQKGDIAEGYSVSREKKESFPLTVTSAQKNPTAFYLCASSITGLGNEQFFGPGTRLTVL.

This chain's CDR3 is CASSASGVDNEQFF. CDR3 nucleotides: TGTGCCAGCAGCGCTAGCGGCGTGGATAATGAGCAGTTCTTC. This rearrangement joins TRBV9 to TRBJ2-1, with 7 bases lining up with TRBD2. The CDR3 runs 14 residues. V shed 3 bases, J shed 7 bases, and the junction held 7 bases outside the gene matches. CDR1 is SGDLS, CDR2 YYNGEE, per germline.

This clone was recorded once. The chain combines TRBV7-2 with TRBJ2-1; 10 bases align to TRBD2. After removal of 1 base from V and 7 bases from J, the junction contained 13 bases not matched to a gene. The CDR3 is made up of 18 amino acids. The germline gives CDR1 SGHTA, CDR2 FQGNSA. CDR3 in DNA: TGTGCCAGCAGCTTAGAGCTAGCGGGAGTAACACTGAGGAATGAGCAGTTCTTC. It codes for CASSLELAGVTLRNEQFF.

V usage is TRBV6-6 and J usage is TRBJ2-1; TRBD2 matches 8 bases. Germline CDR1 is MNHNY and CDR2 is SVGAGI (reference sequence). The CDR3 is 15 residues long. V was pared by 4 bases and J by 8 bases, with 10 bases of the junction left unmatched. The CDR3 nucleotides are TGTGCCAGCAGTTCACTTGGGCTAGCGGGCCATGAGCAGTTCTTC. Protein sequence: CASSSLGLAGHEQFF.

The genes are TRBV9 and TRBJ2-2, with TRBD1 identical over 8 bases. The length of the CDR3 is 17 residues. The V gene end was trimmed by 1 base and the J gene end by 4 bases; junction bases not matched to a gene: 9. Looked up from germline, CDR1 is SGDLS and CDR2 is YYNGEE. This CDR3 reads CASSVLPSTGGTGELFF. The CDR3 nucleotides are TGTGCCAGCAGCGTATTGCCCTCAACAGGGGGCACCGGGGAGCTGTTTTTT. The variable domain in full, with the rest retrieved from reference TRBV9 and TRBJ2-2, is DSGVTQTPKHLITATGQRVTLRCSPRSGDLSVYWYQQSLDQGLQFLIQYYNGEERAKGNILERFSAQQFPDLHSELNLSSLELGDSALYFCASSVLPSTGGTGELFFGEGSRLTVL.

The rearrangement uses TRBV2 and TRBJ1-3; D is ambiguous. The CDR3 is 11 amino acids. Per germline, CDR1 SNHLY and CDR2 FYNNEI. V lost 6 bases and J 5 bases, leaving 5 bases between the germline ends. In DNA, the CDR3 is TGTGCCAGCAGAGGGAGAAACACCATATATTTT. Amino acid sequence: CASRGRNTIYF.

The rearrangement joins TRBV18 to TRBJ1-2; a weak D match, TRBD1 (5 bases). V lost 3 bases and J 6 bases, leaving 17 bases between the germline ends. This CDR3 spans 15 amino acids. Germline CDR1 KGHSH, CDR2 LQKENI. CDR3 amino acids: CASSPLIGGADGYTF. As DNA, the CDR3 is TGTGCCAGCTCACCCTTGATAGGAGGGGCAGATGGCTACACCTTC.

The rearrangement links TRBV6-5 to TRBJ1-1; the D is unclear. Looked up from germline, CDR1 is MNHEY and CDR2 is SVGAGI. The V end was cut by 0 bases, the J end by 6 bases, with 8 bases between. The length of the CDR3 is 13 residues. CDR3 nucleotide sequence: TGTGCCAGCAGTTACTCAGGAGTTTCTGAAGCTTTCTTT. Its translation is CASSYSGVSEAFF.

This chain uses TRBV20-1 with TRBJ1-3; D is unclear. This CDR3 is built from 11 residues. V was cut by 6 bases and J by 3 bases, with 6 bases left in between. CDR1 is DFQATT and CDR2 is SNEGSKA in the germline V gene (reference sequence). CDR3 in amino acids: CSAEDGNTIYF. CDR3 coding DNA: TGCAGTGCGGAGGATGGAAACACCATATATTTT.

The chain combines TRBV2 with TRBJ2-7; 8 positions agree with TRBD1. The CDR3 sequence is 14 residues long. From germline, CDR1 is SNHLY and CDR2 FYNNEI. J gave up 3 bases and V 8 bases, and 9 bases lay outside the gene matches. CDR3 residues: CASGGTGSNYEQYF. The DNA of the CDR3 is TGTGCCAGCGGGGGGACAGGATCCAACTACGAGCAGTACTTC.

V usage is TRBV7-2 and J usage is TRBJ1-1; weak D call: TRBD1 (5 bases). The CDR3 runs 13 residues. V was shortened by 4 bases and J by 7 bases, with 13 bases between the two germline ends. The germline CDR1 and CDR2 sequences are SGHTA and FQGNSA. For the CDR3, the DNA is TGTGCCAGCAGCTCGGGGGTATTAGTTGAAGCTTTCTTT. Residues: CASSSGVLVEAFF.

The rearrangement links TRBV7-2 to TRBJ2-2; no reliable D call. The CDR3 totals 14 residues. The germline V gene has CDR1 SGHTA and CDR2 FQGNSA. Between the trimmed V and J ends, which lost 4 bases and 6 bases, there was a span of 12 bases. This chain's CDR3 is CASSSTFPAGELFF. CDR3 bases: TGTGCCAGCAGCTCCACGTTCCCCGCCGGGGAGCTGTTTTTT.

The chain carries TRBV18 and TRBJ2-6; possibly TRBD1 for D (5 bases). The germline gives CDR1 KGHSH, CDR2 LQKENI. There are 15 residues in the CDR3. V lost 6 bases, J lost 2 bases, and 11 bases lay in between. Here the CDR3 reads CASSLQVTGANVLTF. The CDR3 coding sequence is TGTGCCAGCTCTCTACAGGTTACTGGGGCCAACGTCCTGACTTTC.

This chain joins TRBV19 and TRBJ1-5, with D possibly being TRBD1 (5 bases). Trimming shortened V by 1 base and J by 0 bases, and 7 bases separated the two germline ends. Germline loops: CDR1 LNHDA, CDR2 SQIVND (reference sequence). The CDR3 loop spans 15 amino acids. The CDR3 DNA reads as TGTGCCAGTAGTATAGGTCAGGGTAGCAATCAGCCCCAGCATTTT. It specifies CASSIGQGSNQPQHF.

J is TRBJ1-2 and V is TRBV19; 7 bases agree with TRBD1. The V segment lost 3 bases and the J segment 4 bases; nucleotides outside the gene matches: 8. Germline V gives CDR1 LNHDA, CDR2 SQIVND (reference sequence). The CDR3 covers 15 residues. The CDR3: CASSIYRGVSYGYTF. CDR3 nucleotide sequence: TGTGCCAGTAGTATCTACAGGGGAGTCAGCTATGGCTACACCTTC.

The chain recombines TRBV19 with TRBJ2-5, with 13 bases aligning to TRBD2. The junction had 13 bases not matched to a gene; V was cut back by 10 bases and J by 5 bases. The CDR3 has 16 residues. Germline values: CDR1 LNHDA, CDR2 SQIVND (reference sequence). The DNA of the CDR3 is TGTGCCACCTGCATTACCGGGACTAGCGGGATGGAGACCCAGTACTTC. It yields the protein CATCITGTSGMETQYF.

This chain connects TRBV19 to TRBJ1-1; D call uncertain. The CDR3 contains 13 residues. The V end was cut by 8 bases, the J end by 3 bases, with 13 bases between. Germline lookup yields CDR1 LNHDA and CDR2 SQIVND (reference sequence). The chain's CDR3 is CASQEPRDTEAFF. The CDR3 region has the DNA TGTGCCAGTCAGGAACCAAGGGACACTGAAGCTTTCTTT.

The rearrangement uses TRBV7-2 and TRBJ1-5; the match to TRBD1 covers 9 bases. Losses at the gene ends were 5 bases for V and 6 bases for J; bases not matched to a gene: 8. The CDR3 consists of 15 residues. Germline V CDR1 and CDR2: SGHTA, FQGNSA. The CDR3 here is CASSPNTGGGQPQHF. For the CDR3, the DNA is TGTGCCAGCAGCCCAAATACAGGGGGCGGTCAGCCCCAGCATTTT.

V and J are TRBV7-8 and TRBJ2-1; D remains ambiguous. V lost 0 bases, J lost 4 bases, and 4 bases lay in between. This CDR3 is built from 13 residues. Germline lookup yields CDR1 SGHVS and CDR2 FQNEAQ. The CDR3 DNA reads as TGTGCCAGCAGCTTAGCGAGTTACAATGAGCAGTTCTTC. Residues: CASSLASYNEQFF.

The chain has TRBV21-1 and TRBJ1-1; the table assigns TRBD1, which was not confirmed against the DNA. TRBV21-1 is a pseudogene locus. The CDR3 is made up of 16 amino acids. The CDR3: CASSTGQGWGFTEAFF. CDR3 nucleotides: TGTGCCAGCAGCACCGGACAGGGTTGGGGGTTCACTGAAGCTTTCTTT.

The chain is built from TRBV5-4 and TRBJ2-7; 7 bases align to TRBD1. Looked up from germline, CDR1 is SGHNT and CDR2 is YYREEE (reference sequence). V lost 4 bases, J lost 5 bases, and 12 bases stayed unmatched. The CDR3 has 15 residues. CDR3 DNA: TGTGCCAGCAGCCCGGGACAGTACCTTACTGACGAGCAGTACTTC. Translating it yields CASSPGQYLTDEQYF. Full variable domain (remainder filled in from reference TRBV5-4 and TRBJ2-7): ETGVTQSPTHLIKTRGQQVTLRCSSQSGHNTVSWYQQALGQGPQFIFQYYREEENGRGNFPPRFSGLQFPNYSSELNVNALELDDSALYLCASSPGQYLTDEQYFGPGTRLTVT.

This sequence joins TRBV19 and TRBJ1-1; no reliable D call. V lost 6 bases and J 1 base, leaving 12 bases between the germline ends. This CDR3 comprises 14 residues. Germline CDR1 LNHDA, CDR2 SQIVND (reference sequence). The DNA for the CDR3 is TGTGCCAGTAGCCTCCGGGAGCAGAACACTGAAGCTTTCTTT. Translating gives CASSLREQNTEAFF.

This rearrangement joins TRBV19 to TRBJ2-3; tentative D call: TRBD2 (7 bases). Germline-derived CDR1 and CDR2 are LNHDA and SQIVND (reference sequence). There are 14 residues in the CDR3. V lost 4 bases and J 6 bases, leaving 14 bases between the germline ends. The CDR3 nucleotides are TGTGCCAGTAGTAAAACCGGGGGGCTGGATACGCAGTATTTT. Amino acid sequence: CASSKTGGLDTQYF.